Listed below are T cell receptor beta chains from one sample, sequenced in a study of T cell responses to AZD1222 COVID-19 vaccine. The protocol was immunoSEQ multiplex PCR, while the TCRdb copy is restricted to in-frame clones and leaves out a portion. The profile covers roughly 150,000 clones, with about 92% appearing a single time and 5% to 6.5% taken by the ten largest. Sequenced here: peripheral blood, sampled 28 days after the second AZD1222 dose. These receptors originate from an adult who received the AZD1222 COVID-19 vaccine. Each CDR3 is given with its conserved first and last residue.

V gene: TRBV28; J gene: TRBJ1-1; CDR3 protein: CASSLTPATEAFF
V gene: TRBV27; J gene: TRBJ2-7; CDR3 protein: CASRSLAGGYTYEQYF
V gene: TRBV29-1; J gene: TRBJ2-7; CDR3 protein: CSARTDSYEQYF
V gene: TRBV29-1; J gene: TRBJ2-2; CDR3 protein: CSVRHRGNTGELFF
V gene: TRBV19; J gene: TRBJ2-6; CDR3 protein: CASFDSSFLSGANVLTF
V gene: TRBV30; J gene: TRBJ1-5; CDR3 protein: CAWSVSSGAPQPQHF
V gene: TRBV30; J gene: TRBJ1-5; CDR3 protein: CAWSRLAGDQPQHF
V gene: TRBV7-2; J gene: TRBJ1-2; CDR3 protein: CASSPRTAFYGYTF
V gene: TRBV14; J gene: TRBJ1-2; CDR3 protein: CASSPQGFVGYTF
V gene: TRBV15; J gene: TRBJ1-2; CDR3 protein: CATSSAGQGIYGYTF
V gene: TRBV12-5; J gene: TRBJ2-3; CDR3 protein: CASGLRLAGEADTQYF
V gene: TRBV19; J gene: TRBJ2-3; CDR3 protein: CASSLAGGSTDTQYF
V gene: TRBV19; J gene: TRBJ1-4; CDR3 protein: CASSTRHSTNEKLFF
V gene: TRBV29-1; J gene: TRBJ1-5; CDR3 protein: CSVSDSSYSNQPQHF
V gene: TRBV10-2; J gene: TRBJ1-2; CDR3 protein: CASSESAGGSYGYTF
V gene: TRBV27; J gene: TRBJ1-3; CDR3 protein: CASSSSPRAGTSGNTIYF